This T cell receptor beta chain stems from a study of blood T cell repertoires in COVID-19. Study in general: Specimens from acute and convalescent COVID-19 originated in the United States, Italy and Spain.

This study enrolled people aged 18 to 89 from 24 US geographic areas. Self-reported history from a screening survey and questionnaire set each donor's cohort. In the source study's methods: Reference gene primer amplification gave nucleated cell count estimates. Profiling relied on immunoSEQ multiplex PCR, and the TCRdb table lists in-frame clones only, not all of them. V and J calls and clone size are copied from that table; D and trimming were computed from the DNA. The sample contains roughly 200,000 clones, 86% of which appear only once. Trimming removed 2 bases at V and 2 bases at J, with 6 bases between. Germline values: CDR1 SNHLY, CDR2 FYNNEI. This CDR3 has 13 amino acids.

The J gene is TRBJ1-1, the V gene TRBV2; unclear D gene. This TCR came from a man aged 40-49 years with acute COVID-19. The sample taken for sequencing was PBMCs or T cells enriched from blood (not recorded which). Here the CDR3 reads CASSESHNTEAFF. CDR3 sequence (DNA): TGTGCCAGCAGTGAATCACATAACACTGAAGCTTTCTTT.